This T cell receptor beta chain is drawn from a study of metastatic and nonmetastatic thyroid tumors. Every patient was untreated before thyroid surgery. The CDR3 runs 15 residues. Germline V gene sequence: CDR1 SGHAT, CDR2 FQNNGV. Trimming cost V 0 bases and J 3 bases, with 11 bases left between them. TCRdb used MiXCR to call clones anew from the PCR reads. The sample has roughly 34,000 clones, around a third seen once; the top ten hold roughly a sixth. The V and J genes are TRBV11-2 and TRBJ1-1; D unresolved. The receptor was isolated from a female donor with papillary thyroid cancer or a benign thyroid nodule (not recorded which). Some clones in this sample may be carry-over from other donors' samples. Sequenced input: tumor tissue. CDR3 sequence: CASSLERPGDTEAFF. The CDR3 DNA sequence: TGTGCCAGCAGCTTAGAAAGGCCTGGCGACACTGAAGCTTTCTTT.